The 24 T cell receptor beta chains below come from one sample, sequenced in a study of blood T cell repertoires in COVID-19 (dated by TCRdb to between 2020 and 2021). Library construction relied on the immunoSEQ multiplex PCR assay. Here the immuneACCESS table is served through TCRdb, limited to in-frame sequences with V and J called. Missing clones are a known gap in these copies; in checked studies unresolved V genes cover under half, and the rest lacks a known reason. Here the sample has about 73,000 clones; approximately 82% occur a single time. Together, the top ten hold around 5% of the sample. Input material: peripheral blood. All receptors derive from a man aged 45-65 years with active COVID-19.

The DNA for the CDR3 is TGTGCCAGCAGTTTATCCGGGACAGGGGGTTCACCCCTCCACTTT. Translation gives CASSLSGTGGSPLHF. J is TRBJ1-6 and V is TRBV9; 11 bases map to TRBD1. Germline V CDR1 and CDR2: SGDLS, YYNGEE. V lost 5 bases, J lost 9 bases, and 7 bases stayed unmatched. CDR3 size: 15 residues.

The chain employs TRBV23-1 and TRBJ2-5; 9 bases align to TRBD2. TRBV23-1 is an open reading frame, and its role is uncertain. This CDR3 is built from 16 residues. Trimming cost V 3 bases and J 4 bases; bases outside gene matches: 9. The DNA for the CDR3 is TGCGCCAGCAGTCACTCCTTAGCGGGAGAGGGAGAGACCCAGTACTTC. It codes for CASSHSLAGEGETQYF.

J is TRBJ1-4 and V is TRBV5-1, with D perhaps matching TRBD1 (6 bases). The CDR3 is 16 amino acids. Trimming stripped 4 bases from V and 5 bases from J, with 18 bases between. CDR1 SGHRS and CDR2 YFSETQ come from the germline V gene. DNA for the CDR3: TGCGCCAGCAGCCCTGGCGGTGGGGGCGCGAATGAAAAACTGTTTTTT. It translates to CASSPGGGGANEKLFF.

The V and J genes are TRBV28 and TRBJ2-3; no clear D. V was cut by 5 bases and J by 1 base, with 10 bases left in between. The V gene's germline CDR1 is MDHEN and CDR2 SYDVKM. The CDR3 extends over 14 amino acids. The CDR3 region has the DNA TGTGCCAGCAGTCTGCGAACAGGCACAGATACGCAGTATTTT. Translating gives CASSLRTGTDTQYF.

This chain uses TRBV5-3 with TRBJ2-7, with 13 bases identical to TRBD2. TRBV5-3 carries the ORF label, with uncertain function. After removal of 3 bases from V and 3 bases from J, the junction contained 3 bases not matched to a gene. The CDR3 has 15 amino acids. The CDR3 nucleotides read TGTGCCAGAAGCTCCGGGACTAGCGGGGACTACGAGCAGTACTTC. It codes for CARSSGTSGDYEQYF.

V is TRBV9 and J is TRBJ2-7; D gene unclear. This CDR3 contains 14 residues. Germline lookup yields CDR1 SGDLS and CDR2 YYNGEE. The germline V and J ends were trimmed by 3 bases and 2 bases, with 12 bases remaining between them. The CDR3 loop reads CASSADPSAYEQYF. Here the CDR3 DNA reads TGTGCCAGCAGCGCCGACCCGAGCGCCTACGAGCAGTACTTC.

This clone was detected a few times. The chain links TRBV3-1 (or the pseudogene TRBV3-2) to TRBJ2-7; D is perhaps TRBD2 (6 bases). The V and J ends lost 1 base and 2 bases respectively, with 18 bases between them. Germline V CDR1 and CDR2: LGHDT, YNNKEL (reference sequence). This CDR3 has 17 amino acids. CDR3 DNA sequence: TGTGCCAGCAGCCAAGTAGAAATGTCTAGCGAGACCTACGAGCAGTACTTC. It codes for CASSQVEMSSETYEQYF.

The chain joins TRBV21-1 to TRBJ2-7; no check of the table's D call, TRBD2, against the DNA was made. TRBV21-1 is a pseudogene locus. CDR3 length equals 14 residues. The CDR3 nucleotides are TGTGCCAGCAGCACTACTAGCGGTTCCTACGAGCAGTACTTC. This encodes CASSTTSGSYEQYF.

This chain joins TRBV7-2 and TRBJ2-1; 7 bases are shared with TRBD1. The CDR3 runs 13 residues. Trimming at V came to 5 bases and at J to 8 bases, leaving 6 bases not matched to a gene. From germline, CDR1 is SGHTA and CDR2 FQGNSA. In DNA form, the CDR3 reads TGTGCCAGCAGCGTGGGACAGTGGGATGAGCAGTTCTTC. This encodes CASSVGQWDEQFF. The complete variable domain, with remaining parts taken from reference TRBV7-2 and TRBJ2-1, reads GAGVSQSPSNKVTEKGKDVELRCDPISGHTALYWYRQSLGQGLEFLIYFQGNSAPDKSGLPSDRFSAERTGGSVSTLTIQRTQQEDSAVYLCASSVGQWDEQFFGPGTRLTVL.

This chain links TRBV28 with TRBJ2-1; 8 bases agree with TRBD1. V gave up 2 bases and J gave up 9 bases; unmatched junction bases: 6. The germline V gene has CDR1 MDHEN and CDR2 SYDVKM. The CDR3 contains 14 residues. The CDR3 DNA reads TGTGCCAGCAGTTTACGACAGGGGTTCAGTGAGCAGTTCTTC. Protein product: CASSLRQGFSEQFF.

The CDR3 is CASSITGQDGYTF. The CDR3 DNA sequence: TGTGCCAGCAGCATCACAGGGCAGGATGGCTACACCTTC. The V call is TRBV7-9, the J call TRBJ1-2; a weak D match, TRBD1 (6 bases). Germline assignment: CDR1 SEHNR and CDR2 FQNEAQ (reference sequence). V lost 5 bases to trimming and J lost 6 bases, with 13 bases between them. The CDR3 runs 13 residues. The full variable domain, with the rest looked up from reference TRBV7-9 and TRBJ1-2, is DTGVSQNPRHKITKRGQNVTFRCDPISEHNRLYWYRQTLGQGPEFLTYFQNEAQLEKSRLLSDRFSAERPKGSFSTLEIQRTEQGDSAMYLCASSITGQDGYTFGSGTRLTVV.

The chain uses TRBV5-1 and TRBJ2-5; perhaps TRBD1 as D (7 bases). V lost 0 bases, J lost 4 bases, and 13 bases lay in between. Per germline, CDR1 SGHRS and CDR2 YFSETQ. The CDR3 is 15 residues long. CDR3 loop: CASSLEGQGGETQYF. The CDR3 bases are TGCGCCAGCAGCTTGGAGGGTCAGGGGGGAGAGACCCAGTACTTC.

The chain employs TRBV19 and TRBJ1-4; no reliable D call. Trimming shortened V by 5 bases and J by 3 bases, and 7 bases separated the two germline ends. There are 13 residues in the CDR3. CDR1 and CDR2 from the germline V gene are LNHDA and SQIVND (reference sequence). The CDR3 region is CASSREANEKLFF. The CDR3 nucleotides read TGTGCCAGTAGTCGGGAGGCTAATGAAAAACTGTTTTTT.

The chain joins TRBV14 to TRBJ1-4, with unresolved D. V was shortened by 0 bases and J by 8 bases, with 10 bases between the two germline ends. Germline CDR1 and CDR2: SGHDN and FVKESK. CDR3 length: 14 residues. The CDR3 sequence is CASSQDNAGEKLFF. As DNA, the CDR3 is TGTGCCAGCAGCCAAGATAACGCGGGGGAAAAACTGTTTTTT.

V gene TRBV5-1 combines with J gene TRBJ2-6; no definite D call. Per germline, CDR1 SGHRS and CDR2 YFSETQ. The CDR3 has 15 amino acids. V was trimmed by 7 bases and J by 0 bases, leaving 11 bases between them. The CDR3 loop is CASRSSVSGANVLTF. For the CDR3, the DNA is TGCGCCAGCCGCTCGAGCGTCTCTGGGGCCAACGTCCTGACTTTC. Drawing the rest from reference TRBV5-1 and TRBJ2-6, the complete variable domain is KAGVTQTPRYLIKTRGQQVTLSCSPISGHRSVSWYQQTPGQGLQFLFEYFSETQRNKGNFPGRFSGRQFSNSRSEMNVSTLELGDSALYLCASRSSVSGANVLTFGAGSRLTVL.

The chain employs TRBV2 and TRBJ2-3; 12 nucleotides match TRBD2. Germline CDR1 SNHLY, CDR2 FYNNEI. The CDR3 covers 16 residues. J was trimmed by 5 bases and V by 6 bases; bases with no gene match: 9. The CDR3: CASSRASGRAEDTQYF. Written as DNA, the CDR3 is TGTGCCAGCAGCCGGGCTAGCGGGAGGGCCGAAGATACGCAGTATTTT.

This clone was counted between two and nine times. The chain has TRBV2 and TRBJ2-7; weak D call: TRBD1 (6 bases). The CDR3 covers 13 residues. Trimming pared 1 base from V and 4 bases from J, leaving 8 bases between. The germline CDR1 and CDR2 sequences are SNHLY and FYNNEI. CDR3 sequence (DNA): TGTGCCAGCAGTGAAGGGACAGCATACGAGCAGTACTTC. Its protein is CASSEGTAYEQYF.

V gene TRBV27 combines with J gene TRBJ2-1; D is possibly TRBD1 (5 bases). V shed 5 bases and J shed 9 bases, with 11 bases lying between them. The germline V gene has CDR1 MNHEY and CDR2 SMNVEV (reference sequence). This CDR3 spans 12 amino acids. CDR3: CASSNTGTEQFF. The CDR3 region has the DNA TGTGCCAGCAGTAATACAGGTACTGAGCAGTTCTTC.

This clone was seen a few times. The V gene is TRBV7-2, the J gene TRBJ1-2; D possibly corresponds to TRBD1 (6 bases). Between the trimmed V and J ends, which lost 5 bases and 0 bases, there was a span of 16 bases. CDR3 size: 16 residues. Germline values: CDR1 SGHTA, CDR2 FQGNSA. Here the CDR3 DNA reads TGTGCCAGCAGCCGGGGGGGGCAGAAAGCTAACTATGGCTACACCTTC. Amino acid sequence: CASSRGGQKANYGYTF.

The sample holds one count of this clone. This chain joins TRBV6-2 or TRBV6-3 and TRBJ1-3; no definite D call. The length of the CDR3 is 14 residues. V was trimmed by 6 bases and J by 4 bases, leaving 13 bases between them. CDR1 and CDR2 (germline): MNHEY, SVGEGT. CDR3 protein: CASSPEVAGNTIYF. CDR3 sequence (DNA): TGTGCCAGCAGCCCCGAAGTGGCCGGAAACACCATATATTTT.

This chain uses TRBV19 with TRBJ2-4; D gene ambiguous. The CDR3 is made up of 16 amino acids. Germline V gene sequence: CDR1 LNHDA, CDR2 SQIVND (reference sequence). Trimming shortened V by 10 bases and J by 7 bases, and 26 bases separated the two germline ends. CDR3 in DNA: TGTGCCACTAGGCCCCCAGGCGCACTTGATGTTAACATTCAGTACTTC. Translation: CATRPPGALDVNIQYF.

The rearrangement links TRBV19 to TRBJ2-5; 9 bases align to TRBD2. The J segment lost 5 bases and the V segment lost 10 bases, leaving 17 bases of the junction unmatched. The CDR3 length is 16 residues. CDR1 is LNHDA, CDR2 SQIVND, per germline (reference sequence). The CDR3 spells CATRHSGRESQETQYF. The CDR3 DNA reads as TGTGCCACCCGCCATAGCGGGAGAGAGAGTCAGGAGACCCAGTACTTC.

The V and J genes are TRBV21-1 and TRBJ1-2. TRBV21-1 is flagged as a pseudogene. This CDR3 is built from 14 residues. CDR3 nucleotide sequence: TGTGCCAGCTTTCATGCCGGCTCTTCTATGAGGCACACCTTC. Its translation is CASFHAGSSMRHTF.

V usage is TRBV12-2 and J usage is TRBJ1-1; the table's D call TRBD1 went unverified against the DNA. TRBV12-2 is described as a pseudogene. The CDR3 spans 20 residues. The CDR3 loop reads CASRFWILGTGNPRGTEAFF. The CDR3 region has the DNA TGTGCAAGTCGCTTTTGGATCCTGGGGACAGGGAACCCTAGGGGGACTGAAGCTTTCTTT.